This TCR beta chain was observed in a study of blood T cell repertoires in COVID-19. Whole-study context: Some COVID-19 samples were acute and others convalescent; all came from the United States, Italy and Spain. T cells, B-cell-depleted T cells, or PBMCs supplied cDNA or gDNA.

V was clipped by 4 bases and J by 8 bases; unmatched bases: 4. Germline V gene lookup returns CDR1 SGHRS and CDR2 YFSETQ. CDR3 length: 14 amino acids. As originally analysed: Estimated nucleated cell counts came from reference gene primer amplification. Clones were sequenced by immunoSEQ multiplex PCR, and TCRdb holds only the in-frame ones, with some missing. From that table come the V and J calls and clone size; the DNA was used to work out D and trimming. The sample holds roughly 74,000 clones, roughly 81% seen once. Input material: peripheral blood. The clonotype comes from a man between 65 and 85 years old with acute or convalescent COVID-19. V and J are TRBV5-1 and TRBJ2-1; 12 bases align to TRBD1. Here the CDR3 reads CASSLGTGGYEQFF. The CDR3 DNA is TGCGCCAGCAGCCTCGGGACAGGGGGCTATGAGCAGTTCTTC.